This entry lists 27 T cell receptor beta chains sequenced from one sample in a study of blood T cell repertoires in COVID-19. Generated by immunoSEQ multiplex PCR, the TCRdb table keeps only in-frame clones and is missing some. The table shows 12,000 or so clones, with less than 80% occurring only once. The sample was peripheral blood. The origin of the receptors is a man aged 60 to 69 with COVID-19, enrolled during active disease.

The gene calls are TRBV3-1 (or the pseudogene TRBV3-2) and TRBJ1-1; 9 bases are shared with TRBD1. J lost 1 base, V lost 4 bases, and 1 base had no gene match. This CDR3 contains 14 residues. Germline V gene sequence: CDR1 LGHDT, CDR2 YNNKEL (reference sequence). The chain's CDR3 is CASSLTGGNTEAFF. DNA for the CDR3: TGTGCCAGCAGCCTGACAGGGGGGAACACTGAAGCTTTCTTT.

The chain employs TRBV19 and TRBJ2-1; TRBD2 agrees at 7 bases. V lost 5 bases to trimming and J lost 7 bases; unmatched junction nucleotides: 14. CDR1 is LNHDA and CDR2 is SQIVND in the germline V gene (reference sequence). This CDR3 contains 16 residues. This CDR3 is CASSSPSGALRNEQFF. Written as DNA, the CDR3 is TGTGCCAGTAGTTCCCCTAGCGGCGCCCTCAGAAATGAGCAGTTCTTC.

The chain recombines TRBV18 with TRBJ1-6; 9 bases are shared with TRBD1. Germline values: CDR1 KGHSH, CDR2 LQKENI. V lost 2 bases to trimming and J lost 7 bases; unmatched junction nucleotides: 0. This CDR3 comprises 14 residues. The CDR3 DNA sequence: TGTGCCAGCTCACCAGGACAGGGGAATTCACCCCTCCACTTT. Residues: CASSPGQGNSPLHF.

The chain carries TRBV18 and TRBJ1-1, with a tentative D call TRBD1 (5 bases). The CDR3 covers 13 residues. Germline V gene lookup returns CDR1 KGHSH and CDR2 LQKENI. V lost 3 bases and J lost 3, with 8 bases in between. The chain's CDR3 is CASSPSGYTEAFF. DNA for the CDR3: TGTGCCAGCTCACCGTCAGGGTACACTGAAGCTTTCTTT. The variable domain in full, completed from reference TRBV18 and TRBJ1-1, reads NAGVMQNPRHLVRRRGQEARLRCSPMKGHSHVYWYRQLPEEGLKFMVYLQKENIIDESGMPKERFSAEFPKEGPSILRIQQVVRGDSAAYFCASSPSGYTEAFFGQGTRLTVV.

The J gene is TRBJ1-6, the V gene TRBV6-5; 10 nucleotides match TRBD1. J gave up 11 bases and V 6 bases, and 7 bases lay outside the gene matches. The CDR3 loop spans 14 amino acids. Looked up from germline, CDR1 is MNHEY and CDR2 is SVGAGI. The CDR3 here is CASRTRTGGAPLHF. In DNA, the CDR3 is TGTGCCAGCAGAACCAGGACAGGGGGAGCACCCCTCCACTTT.

The chain carries TRBV4-3 and TRBJ2-1; D remains ambiguous. The V gene's germline CDR1 is LGHNA and CDR2 YSLEER. V was trimmed by 0 bases and J by 8 bases, leaving 11 bases between them. The CDR3 contains 14 residues. As DNA, the CDR3 is TGCGCCAGCAGCCAAGATCTTTTCCGGGATGAGCAGTTCTTC. It yields the protein CASSQDLFRDEQFF.

The CDR3 sequence: CATRGAVGYGYTF. CDR3 in DNA: TGTGCCACCAGAGGAGCTGTGGGCTATGGCTACACCTTC. The chain carries TRBV18 and TRBJ1-2, with no clear D. V was pared by 10 bases and J by 4 bases, with 16 bases between. From germline, CDR1 is KGHSH and CDR2 LQKENI. CDR3 size: 13 residues.

This clone was seen a handful of times. J is TRBJ2-5 and V is TRBV7-2; TRBD1 is a possible D gene (5 bases). Trimming pared 2 bases from V and 1 base from J, leaving 5 bases between. The CDR3 consists of 13 residues. The germline CDR1 and CDR2 sequences are SGHTA and FQGNSA. CDR3 DNA sequence: TGTGCCAGCAGCTTAAGGGGCCAAGAGACCCAGTACTTC. Residues: CASSLRGQETQYF.

The rearrangement uses TRBV27 and TRBJ1-1, with 8 nucleotides matching TRBD1. V lost 2 bases, J lost 3 bases, and 5 bases stayed unmatched. The CDR3 is 15 residues long. The germline V gene encodes CDR1 MNHEY and CDR2 SMNVEV (reference sequence). CDR3 nucleotide sequence: TGTGCCAGCAGTTTAGGGACAGGAATTCACACTGAAGCTTTCTTT. Encoded protein: CASSLGTGIHTEAFF.

Only one count was recorded for this clone. V usage is TRBV24-1 and J usage is TRBJ1-1; 7 bases are a match to TRBD1. The CDR3 covers 14 residues. V was pared by 6 bases and J by 1 base, with 4 bases of the junction left unmatched. Germline loops: CDR1 KGHDR, CDR2 SFDVKD. The CDR3 region is CATSSRDRNTEAFF. Here the CDR3 DNA reads TGTGCCACCAGTTCCCGGGACAGGAACACTGAAGCTTTCTTT.

This sequence joins TRBV19 and TRBJ1-5; D is uncertain. This CDR3 has 17 amino acids. The ends were cut back, 3 bases at V and 0 bases at J, with 15 bases in the middle. Germline V lookup: CDR1 LNHDA, CDR2 SQIVND (reference sequence). CDR3 sequence: CASSIIVAGNSNQPQHF. The CDR3 coding sequence is TGTGCCAGTAGTATTATAGTTGCGGGGAATAGCAATCAGCCCCAGCATTTT.

The genes are TRBV19 and TRBJ2-5; D remains unclear. V lost 0 bases and J lost 3, with 5 bases in between. The germline CDR1 and CDR2 sequences are LNHDA and SQIVND (reference sequence). The CDR3 is 13 residues long. The DNA for the CDR3 is TGTGCCAGTAGTATAGAGAGGAAAGAGACCCAGTACTTC. Translation: CASSIERKETQYF.

V gene TRBV9 combines with J gene TRBJ1-3, with a tentative D call TRBD1 (6 bases). With 3 bases removed from V and 0 bases from J, the gap between germline ends came to 19 bases. Germline V CDR1 and CDR2: SGDLS, YYNGEE. The CDR3 length is 18 residues. The CDR3 spells CASSASGVSFGSGNTIYF. CDR3 nucleotides: TGTGCCAGCAGCGCCTCAGGGGTCTCATTTGGCTCTGGAAACACCATATATTTT.

This clone was found a few times. The chain is built from TRBV2 and TRBJ1-5, with D possibly TRBD1 on 6 matching bases. Germline values: CDR1 SNHLY, CDR2 FYNNEI. Trimming took 6 bases from V and 5 from J, leaving 14 bases between them. The CDR3 extends over 14 amino acids. The CDR3, as DNA: TGTGCCAGCAGCCCCTGGACAGTAGATCAGCCCCAGCATTTT. Translated: CASSPWTVDQPQHF.

The chain joins TRBV5-1 to TRBJ2-2; 11 bases agree with TRBD2. CDR1 is SGHRS, CDR2 YFSETQ, per germline. CDR3 length: 17 residues. The junction had 7 bases not matched to a gene; V was cut back by 5 bases and J by 1 base. CDR3 region: CASRFPSGGMNTGELFF. The CDR3, as DNA: TGCGCCAGCAGGTTTCCTAGCGGGGGGATGAACACCGGGGAGCTGTTTTTT.

V and J are TRBV7-2 and TRBJ1-1; tentative D call: TRBD1 (5 bases). CDR3 length: 17 amino acids. Trimming shortened V by 0 bases and J by 0 bases, and 14 bases separated the two germline ends. Germline V gene lookup returns CDR1 SGHTA and CDR2 FQGNSA. The CDR3 here is CASSLAVEGRLNTEAFF. The CDR3 coding sequence is TGTGCCAGCAGCTTAGCGGTGGAGGGACGGTTGAACACTGAAGCTTTCTTT.

The rearrangement links TRBV18 to TRBJ1-3; D call uncertain. The V gene lost 4 bases and the J gene lost 3 bases, with 16 bases spanning the gap. Per the germline V gene, CDR1 is KGHSH and CDR2 is LQKENI. The CDR3 length is 16 residues. The CDR3 spells CASSLGMPAVGNTIYF. CDR3 in DNA: TGTGCCAGCTCACTCGGCATGCCTGCGGTTGGAAACACCATATATTTT.

J is TRBJ2-3 and V is TRBV18; 14 bases align to TRBD2. Germline V CDR1 and CDR2: KGHSH, LQKENI. The V segment lost 2 bases and the J segment 0 bases; nucleotides outside the gene matches: 16. CDR3 length: 22 amino acids. The CDR3 sequence: CASSPKGLAGGHPYRSTDTQYF. In DNA form, the CDR3 reads TGTGCCAGCTCACCAAAAGGACTAGCGGGGGGCCACCCCTACCGGAGCACAGATACGCAGTATTTT.

This clone showed up just a few times. The J gene is TRBJ2-7, the V gene TRBV10-3, with 10 bases aligning to TRBD1. Germline CDR1 reads ENHRY; CDR2 reads SYGVKD. This CDR3 region has 16 residues. J lost 1 base, V lost 1 base, and 4 bases had no gene match. The CDR3 coding sequence is TGTGCCATCAGTGAGTGGGGGACAGGGGAATCCTACGAGCAGTACTTC. It codes for CAISEWGTGESYEQYF.

This clone has more than one count but fewer than ten. The rearrangement uses TRBV5-4 and TRBJ2-5, with 7 nucleotides matching TRBD2. Per the germline V gene, CDR1 is SGHNT and CDR2 is YYREEE (reference sequence). V shed 3 bases, J shed 2 bases, and the junction held 7 bases outside the gene matches. The CDR3 totals 15 residues. CDR3 region: CASSSEPGGQETQYF. DNA of the CDR3: TGTGCCAGCAGCTCGGAACCGGGAGGACAAGAGACCCAGTACTTC.

The chain is built from TRBV3-1 (or the pseudogene TRBV3-2) and TRBJ1-1, with 7 positions matching TRBD1. The germline V gene encodes CDR1 LGHDT and CDR2 YNNKEL (reference sequence). The CDR3 contains 13 residues. Losses at the gene ends were 5 bases for V and 0 bases for J; bases not matched to a gene: 0. The CDR3: CASSGQVNTEAFF. The CDR3 nucleotides are TGTGCCAGCAGCGGACAGGTGAACACTGAAGCTTTCTTT.

A remark on this clone: The identical CDR3 is also encoded by other nucleotide sequences in the sample. V gene TRBV10-3 combines with J gene TRBJ1-1; 7 bases are a match to TRBD1. V was pared by 6 bases and J by 2 bases, with 6 bases of the junction left unmatched. There are 14 residues in the CDR3. The germline V gene encodes CDR1 ENHRY and CDR2 SYGVKD. CDR3 sequence: CAISVQGTNTEAFF. The CDR3 DNA follows: TGTGCCATCAGCGTACAGGGGACTAACACTGAAGCTTTCTTT.

The gene calls are TRBV30 and TRBJ2-3, with D perhaps TRBD1 (5 bases). Germline CDR1 and CDR2: GTSNPN and SVGIG (reference sequence). The CDR3 covers 16 residues. The V and J ends lost 2 bases and 2 bases respectively, with 17 bases between them. The CDR3 reads CAWSMDRQLSTDTQYF. The DNA for the CDR3 is TGTGCCTGGAGTATGGATCGACAGTTATCCACAGATACGCAGTATTTT.

The rearrangement joins TRBV3-1 (or the pseudogene TRBV3-2) to TRBJ1-3, with D unresolved. The CDR3 length is 12 residues. V lost 1 base and J lost 4, with 2 bases in between. Germline CDR1 and CDR2: LGHDT and YNNKEL (reference sequence). The DNA for the CDR3 is TGTGCCAGCAGCCAAGCGGGAAACACCATATATTTT. Protein product: CASSQAGNTIYF.

The V call is TRBV7-9, the J call TRBJ1-1; weak D call: TRBD1 (6 bases). Germline V gene lookup returns CDR1 SEHNR and CDR2 FQNEAQ (reference sequence). The length of the CDR3 is 15 residues. V lost 0 bases, J lost 5 bases, and 13 bases lay in between. CDR3 amino acids: CASSLAGGGETEAFF. The CDR3 coding sequence is TGTGCCAGCAGCTTAGCGGGCGGGGGCGAAACTGAAGCTTTCTTT.

The J gene is TRBJ2-1, the V gene TRBV11-2; D is unresolved. This CDR3 comprises 12 residues. Trimming stripped 5 bases from V and 6 bases from J, with 8 bases between. Germline CDR1 SGHAT, CDR2 FQNNGV. DNA of the CDR3: TGTGCCAGCAGCCTTACAGCCAATGAGCAGTTCTTC. As protein: CASSLTANEQFF.

This chain uses TRBV28 with TRBJ1-5; D is possibly TRBD1 (5 bases). CDR1 and CDR2 from the germline V gene are MDHEN and SYDVKM. CDR3 length: 15 amino acids. With 5 bases removed from V and 9 bases from J, the gap between germline ends came to 20 bases. In DNA, the CDR3 is TGTGCCAGCAGTCCCCCCGGGACTCCTTTATGGCCCCAGCATTTT. It is translated as CASSPPGTPLWPQHF.